This T cell receptor (beta chain) came from a study of T-cell memory formation after mild COVID-19. Study background: TCR clusters mostly belonged to single donors. Study-wide findings and caveats: Contracting clones localized mainly to CM and EM when CD4+ and mainly to EMRA when CD8+. Proof of SARS-CoV-2 specificity was absent for the second-wave clones that crested on day 37.

The CDR3 sequence is 15 residues long. Germline CDR1 MNHNY, CDR2 SVGAGI (reference sequence). J was trimmed by 4 bases and V by 6 bases; bases with no gene match: 10. TCRdb used MiXCR to reprocess the 5' RACE reads, holding one entry per CDR3 protein. Of under 250,000 distinct CDR3 sequences in the sample, 9.4% were seen once. For this clonotype: Its specificity is unknown.

The sequencing input was PBMCs or a T cell subset sorted from them (not recorded which). The sequence was obtained from a man aged 18-30 years who had mild COVID-19 (a few samples of this study predate the infection). Cell type and time point are not known. This rearrangement joins TRBV6-6 to TRBJ2-7, with 9 bases aligning to TRBD1. As DNA, the CDR3 is TGTGCCAGCAGGACGGCGGGGACAGGGATGTACGAGCAGTACTTC. Protein: CASRTAGTGMYEQYF.